Described below is a single TCR beta chain sequence and its context. Germline CDR1 is MDHEN and CDR2 is SYDVKM. This CDR3 comprises 17 residues. V was pared by 8 bases and J by 5 bases, with 12 bases of the junction left unmatched. Only in-frame clones appear in the TCRdb table, and some are missing; sequencing was by immunoSEQ multiplex PCR. Of roughly 220,000 clones listed, around 80% are singletons. The data belong to a study of blood T cell repertoires in COVID-19. In the study overall: COVID-19 samples from acute and convalescent phases originated in the United States, Italy and Spain.

Enrolled through a virtual design, the participants were between roughly 18 and 90 years of age and came from around 25 US areas. This sequence originates from a man aged 40-49 years who had recovered from COVID-19. Sample: PBMCs or T cells enriched from blood (not recorded which). The chain has TRBV28 and TRBJ2-3; TRBD2 aligns across 14 bases. The CDR3 loop reads CASALPGTSGSVDTQYF. In DNA form, the CDR3 reads TGTGCCAGCGCCTTGCCCGGGACTAGCGGGAGTGTAGATACGCAGTATTTT.